One TCR beta chain is described in this entry. Its antigen is unknown. The junction departs from the called germline gene at one end, perhaps through a read error. This CDR3 is 14 amino acids long. The germline V gene encodes CDR1 LNHDA and CDR2 SQIVND (reference sequence). This record belongs to a study of cytomegalovirus exposure and HLA in healthy donors. PCR amplification relied on 60 Vbeta primers (plus 13 Jbeta primers). Assay: immunoSEQ multiplex PCR; the TCRdb copy retains only in-frame clones and omits some. Of about 160,000 clones in the sample, roughly 80% were seen once. Overall study findings and caveats: In all likelihood, a cluster of highly shared sequence variants was a sequencing artifact. TCR beta V- and J-gene trimming was later associated with a missense DCLRE1C variant.

Each donor was nominally healthy when sampled (though unrecorded immune exposures were likely). The TCR comes from a man aged 45-60 years in good health and CMV-seropositive. Material: PBMCs. The chain uses TRBV19 and TRBJ2-2, with D perhaps matching TRBD1 (5 bases). The CDR3 DNA follows: TGTGCCAGTAGTACCTCCCCGGTTGGCAGGGAACTGTTTTTT. Protein product: CASSTSPVGRELFF. The whole variable domain, filled in from reference TRBV19 and TRBJ2-2, reads DGGITQSPKYLFRKEGQNVTLSCEQNLNHDAMYWYRQDPGQGLRLIYYSQIVNDFQKGDIAEGYSVSREKKESFPLTVTSAQKNPTAFYLCASSTSPVGRELFFGEGSRLTVL.